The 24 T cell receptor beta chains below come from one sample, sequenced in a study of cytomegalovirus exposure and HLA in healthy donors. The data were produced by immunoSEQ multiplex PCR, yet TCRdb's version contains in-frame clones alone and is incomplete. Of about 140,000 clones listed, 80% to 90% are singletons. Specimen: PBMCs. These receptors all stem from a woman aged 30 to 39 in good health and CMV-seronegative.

CDR3 in amino acids: CASSLSTGGYEQYF. The CDR3 region has the DNA TGTGCCAGCAGCTTATCGACAGGGGGCTACGAGCAGTACTTC. The chain carries TRBV11-2 and TRBJ2-7, with 9 bases identical to TRBD1. Per the germline V gene, CDR1 is SGHAT and CDR2 is FQNNGV. The CDR3 length is 14 residues. V dropped 2 bases and J dropped 3; count of bases not matched to a gene: 2.

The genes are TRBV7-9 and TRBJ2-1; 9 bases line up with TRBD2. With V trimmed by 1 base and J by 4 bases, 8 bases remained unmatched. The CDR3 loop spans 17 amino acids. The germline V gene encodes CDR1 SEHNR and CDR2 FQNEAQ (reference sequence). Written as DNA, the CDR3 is TGTGCCAGCAGCTTAGGGAGTAGCGGGGGTGTATACAATGAGCAGTTCTTC. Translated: CASSLGSSGGVYNEQFF.

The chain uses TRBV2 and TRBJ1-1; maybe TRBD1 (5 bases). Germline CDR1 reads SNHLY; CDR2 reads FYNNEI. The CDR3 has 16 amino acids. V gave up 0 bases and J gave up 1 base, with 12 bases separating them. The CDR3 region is CASSEAGGEKNTEAFF. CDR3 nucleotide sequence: TGTGCCAGCAGTGAAGCCGGGGGGGAAAAGAACACTGAAGCTTTCTTT.

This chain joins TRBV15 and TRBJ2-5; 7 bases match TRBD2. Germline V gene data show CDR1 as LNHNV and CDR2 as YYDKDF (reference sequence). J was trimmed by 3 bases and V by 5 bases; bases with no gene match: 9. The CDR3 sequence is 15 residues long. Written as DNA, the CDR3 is TGTGCCACCAGCGGACTAGGGGACTTCGAAGAGACCCAGTACTTC. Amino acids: CATSGLGDFEETQYF.

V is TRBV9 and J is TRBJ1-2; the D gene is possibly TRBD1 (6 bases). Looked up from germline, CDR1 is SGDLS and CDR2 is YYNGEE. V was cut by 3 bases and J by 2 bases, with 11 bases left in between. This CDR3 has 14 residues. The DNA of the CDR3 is TGTGCCAGCAGCGCCCAACAGGGAAACTATGGCTACACCTTC. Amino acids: CASSAQQGNYGYTF.

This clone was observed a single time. CDR3 DNA: TGTGCCAGCAGTCGCACAGGGGGCACTGAAGCTTTCTTT. Protein: CASSRTGGTEAFF. The J gene is TRBJ1-1, the V gene TRBV7-2; 8 positions match TRBD1. V lost 6 bases, J lost 4 bases, and 4 bases stayed unmatched. The CDR3 sequence is 13 residues long. Germline-derived CDR1 and CDR2 are SGHTA and FQGNSA.

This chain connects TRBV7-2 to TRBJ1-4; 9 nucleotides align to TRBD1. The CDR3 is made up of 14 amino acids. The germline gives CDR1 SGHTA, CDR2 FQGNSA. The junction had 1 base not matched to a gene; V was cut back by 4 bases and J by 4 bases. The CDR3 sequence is CASSSGQGNEKLFF. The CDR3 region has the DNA TGTGCCAGCAGCTCGGGACAGGGTAATGAAAAACTGTTTTTT.

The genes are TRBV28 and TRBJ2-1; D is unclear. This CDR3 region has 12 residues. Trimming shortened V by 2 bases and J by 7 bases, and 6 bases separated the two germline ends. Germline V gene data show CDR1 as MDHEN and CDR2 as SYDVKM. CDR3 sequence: CASSLTRNEQFF. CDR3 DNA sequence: TGTGCCAGCAGTTTAACCAGAAATGAGCAGTTCTTC.

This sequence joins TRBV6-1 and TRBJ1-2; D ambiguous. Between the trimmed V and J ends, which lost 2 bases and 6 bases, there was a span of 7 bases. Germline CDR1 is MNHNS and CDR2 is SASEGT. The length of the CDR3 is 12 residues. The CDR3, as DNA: TGTGCCAGCAGTGAATGGGGAGATGGCTACACCTTC. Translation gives CASSEWGDGYTF.

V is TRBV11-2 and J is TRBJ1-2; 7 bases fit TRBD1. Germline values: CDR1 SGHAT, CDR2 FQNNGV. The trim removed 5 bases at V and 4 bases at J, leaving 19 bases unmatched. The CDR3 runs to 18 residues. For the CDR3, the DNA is TGTGCCAGCAGCCCAAGAGGACAGGAGGGAGGTGGAGGCTATGGCTACACCTTC. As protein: CASSPRGQEGGGGYGYTF.

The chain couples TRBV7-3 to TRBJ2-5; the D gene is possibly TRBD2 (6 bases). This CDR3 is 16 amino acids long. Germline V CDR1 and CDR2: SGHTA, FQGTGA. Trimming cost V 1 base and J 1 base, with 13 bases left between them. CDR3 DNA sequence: TGTGCCAGCAGCTTAATCGGGGGTTACGGCCAAGAGACCCAGTACTTC. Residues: CASSLIGGYGQETQYF.

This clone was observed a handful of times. CDR3 sequence reads: CASSIDAQRGEAFF. CDR3 coding DNA: TGTGCCAGTAGTATAGATGCGCAACGGGGTGAAGCTTTCTTT. J is TRBJ1-1 and V is TRBV19; the D is unclear. V was pared by 0 bases and J by 7 bases, with 12 bases between. Germline V CDR1 and CDR2: LNHDA, SQIVND (reference sequence). The CDR3 contains 14 residues.

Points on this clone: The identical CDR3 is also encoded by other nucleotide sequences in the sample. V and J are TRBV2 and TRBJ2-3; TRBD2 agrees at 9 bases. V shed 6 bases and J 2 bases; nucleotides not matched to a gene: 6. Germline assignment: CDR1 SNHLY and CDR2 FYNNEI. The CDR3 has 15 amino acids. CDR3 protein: CASRGLAGVTDTQYF. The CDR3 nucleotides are TGTGCCAGCAGGGGATTAGCGGGGGTCACAGATACGCAGTATTTT.

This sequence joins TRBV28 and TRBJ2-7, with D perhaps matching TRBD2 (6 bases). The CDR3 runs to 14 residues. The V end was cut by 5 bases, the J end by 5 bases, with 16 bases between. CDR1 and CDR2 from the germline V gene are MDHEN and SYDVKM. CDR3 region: CASSPPERVHEQYF. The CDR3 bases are TGTGCCAGCAGTCCGCCGGAGCGGGTCCACGAGCAGTACTTC.

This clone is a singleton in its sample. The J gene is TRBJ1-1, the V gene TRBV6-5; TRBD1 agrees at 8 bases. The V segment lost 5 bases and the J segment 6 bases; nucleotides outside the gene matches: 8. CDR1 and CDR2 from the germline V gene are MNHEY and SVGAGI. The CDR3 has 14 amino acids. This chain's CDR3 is CASSLGQGLAEAFF. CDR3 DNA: TGTGCCAGCAGTCTTGGACAGGGCTTGGCTGAAGCTTTCTTT.

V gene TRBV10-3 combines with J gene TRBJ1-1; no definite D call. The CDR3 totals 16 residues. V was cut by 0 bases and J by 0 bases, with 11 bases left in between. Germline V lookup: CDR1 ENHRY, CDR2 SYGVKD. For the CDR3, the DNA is TGTGCCATCAGTGAGTCGGAGGGCTCCTTGAACACTGAAGCTTTCTTT. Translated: CAISESEGSLNTEAFF.

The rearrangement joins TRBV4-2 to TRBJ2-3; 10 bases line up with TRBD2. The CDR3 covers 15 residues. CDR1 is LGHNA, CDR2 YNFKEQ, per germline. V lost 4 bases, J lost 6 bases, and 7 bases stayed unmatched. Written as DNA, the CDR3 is TGTGCCAGCAGCCGGACAGCGGGGGGGTCGGATACGCAGTATTTT. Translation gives CASSRTAGGSDTQYF.

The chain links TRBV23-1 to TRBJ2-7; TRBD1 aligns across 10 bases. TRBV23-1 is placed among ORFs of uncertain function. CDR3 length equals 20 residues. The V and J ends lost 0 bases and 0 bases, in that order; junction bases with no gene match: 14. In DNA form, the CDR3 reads TGCGCCAGCAGTCAATCAATCACGGGACAGGGGACTTACAGCTCCTACGAGCAGTACTTC. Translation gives CASSQSITGQGTYSSYEQYF.

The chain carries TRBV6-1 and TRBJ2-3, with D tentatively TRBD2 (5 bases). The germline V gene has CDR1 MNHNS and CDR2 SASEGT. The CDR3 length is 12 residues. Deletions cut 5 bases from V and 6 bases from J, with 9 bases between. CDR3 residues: CASSTGGDTQYF. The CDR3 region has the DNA TGTGCCAGCAGTACGGGCGGGGATACGCAGTATTTT.

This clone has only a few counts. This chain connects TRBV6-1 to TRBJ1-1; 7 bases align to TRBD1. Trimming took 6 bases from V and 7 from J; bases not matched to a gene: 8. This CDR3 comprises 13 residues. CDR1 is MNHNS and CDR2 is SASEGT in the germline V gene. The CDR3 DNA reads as TGTGCCAGCAGGTTGGTACAGGGGCTTGAAGCTTTCTTT. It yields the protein CASRLVQGLEAFF.

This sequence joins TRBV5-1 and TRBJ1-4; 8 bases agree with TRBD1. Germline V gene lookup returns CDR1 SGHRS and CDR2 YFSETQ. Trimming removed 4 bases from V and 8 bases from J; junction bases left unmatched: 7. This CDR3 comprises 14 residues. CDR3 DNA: TGCGCCAGCAGCAACGGACAGGGACGGGAAAAACTGTTTTTT. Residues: CASSNGQGREKLFF.

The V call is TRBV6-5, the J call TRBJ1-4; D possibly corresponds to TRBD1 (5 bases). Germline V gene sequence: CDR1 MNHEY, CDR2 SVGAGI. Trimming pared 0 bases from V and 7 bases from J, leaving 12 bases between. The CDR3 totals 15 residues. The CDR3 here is CASSYSRQSGEKLFF. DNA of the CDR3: TGTGCCAGCAGTTACTCGAGACAGAGTGGTGAAAAACTGTTTTTT.

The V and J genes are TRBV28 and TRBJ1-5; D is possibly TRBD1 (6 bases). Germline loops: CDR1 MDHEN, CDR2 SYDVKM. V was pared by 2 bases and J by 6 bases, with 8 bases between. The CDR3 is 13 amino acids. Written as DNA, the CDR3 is TGTGCCAGCAGTTTAACAGGGACTCAGCCCCAGCATTTT. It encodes CASSLTGTQPQHF. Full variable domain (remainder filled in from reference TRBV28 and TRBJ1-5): DVKVTQSSRYLVKRTGEKVFLECVQDMDHENMFWYRQDPGLGLRLIYFSYDVKMKEKGDIPEGYSVSREKKERFSLILESASTNQTSMYLCASSLTGTQPQHFGDGTRLSIL.

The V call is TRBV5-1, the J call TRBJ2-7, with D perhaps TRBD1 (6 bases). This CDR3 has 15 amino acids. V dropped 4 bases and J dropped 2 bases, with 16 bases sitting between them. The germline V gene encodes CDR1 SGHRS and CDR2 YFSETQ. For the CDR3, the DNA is TGCGCCAGCAGCCTGACAGGCTATGGAGCCTACGAGCAGTACTTC. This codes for CASSLTGYGAYEQYF.